This passage covers 15 T cell receptor beta chains from one sample sequenced in a study of T cell changes during pregnancy in multiple sclerosis. The repertoire was sequenced with immunoSEQ multiplex PCR; TCRdb's copy has only in-frame clones and lacks some. The sample has 15,000 to 20,000 clones, almost 85% seen once; the top ten hold 10%. The sequences come from CD8+ T cells from peripheral blood mononuclear cells, collected in the second trimester of pregnancy. These receptors all come from a female donor in good health, enrolled as a control in a pregnancy study.

The V gene is TRBV4-3, the J gene TRBJ2-7; 7 bases agree with TRBD1. This CDR3 has 16 amino acids. Per the germline V gene, CDR1 is LGHNA and CDR2 is YSLEER. V was pared by 4 bases and J by 1 base, with 10 bases of the junction left unmatched. The CDR3 DNA is TGCGCCAGCAGCCCAGGGGGACCCTCAACGTCCTACGAGCAGTACTTC. Translated, it gives CASSPGGPSTSYEQYF.

The chain carries TRBV10-2 and TRBJ2-1, with D tentatively TRBD2 (5 bases). Per the germline V gene, CDR1 is WSHSY and CDR2 is SAAADI. The CDR3 has 13 amino acids. Trimming pared 5 bases from V and 4 bases from J, leaving 9 bases between. CDR3 sequence reads: CASSPDSYNEQFF. The CDR3 DNA follows: TGCGCCAGCAGTCCGGACTCATACAATGAGCAGTTCTTC.

A word on this clone: Other DNA sequences in this sample translate to the same CDR3. The chain uses TRBV29-1 and TRBJ2-5; tentative D call: TRBD1 (5 bases). The CDR3 is 16 amino acids. Germline V CDR1 and CDR2: SQVTM, ANQGSEA. V lost 2 bases, J lost 1 base, and 17 bases lay in between. The DNA of the CDR3 is TGCAGCGTTGAAAATAAAGGGGCTACCGTCCAAGAGACCCAGTACTTC. Translating gives CSVENKGATVQETQYF.

The chain has TRBV5-6 and TRBJ2-3; the D gene is possibly TRBD2 (5 bases). The CDR3 consists of 12 residues. V was clipped by 3 bases and J by 8 bases, with 10 bases between them. Germline V CDR1 and CDR2: SGHDT, YYEEEE. CDR3 sequence (DNA): TGTGCCAGCAGCTCGCTAGGAGGTACGCAGTATTTT. It specifies CASSSLGGTQYF.

This chain uses TRBV7-9 with TRBJ2-1; possibly TRBD1 for D (6 bases). The germline V and J ends were trimmed by 8 bases and 6 bases, with 14 bases remaining between them. Germline V CDR1 and CDR2: SEHNR, FQNEAQ (reference sequence). The CDR3 has 13 residues. The CDR3 here is CASGTGMGNEQFF. Written as DNA, the CDR3 is TGTGCCAGCGGAACAGGGATGGGCAATGAGCAGTTCTTC. Filled out from reference TRBV7-9 and TRBJ2-1, the complete variable domain reads DTGVSQNPRHKITKRGQNVTFRCDPISEHNRLYWYRQTLGQGPEFLTYFQNEAQLEKSRLLSDRFSAERPKGSFSTLEIQRTEQGDSAMYLCASGTGMGNEQFFGPGTRLTVL.

The genes are TRBV7-6 and TRBJ2-3, with 9 bases identical to TRBD2. The V gene end was trimmed by 6 bases and the J gene end by 2 bases; junction bases not matched to a gene: 6. The CDR3 runs 15 residues. Germline CDR1 reads SGHVS; CDR2 reads FNYEAQ. CDR3 bases: TGTGCCAGCAGTGAAAGCGGGGGGACCACAGATACGCAGTATTTT. The encoded protein is CASSESGGTTDTQYF.

The rearrangement links TRBV7-2 to TRBJ1-5, with D perhaps TRBD1 (5 bases). V lost 2 bases to trimming and J lost 1 base, with 9 bases between them. CDR3 size: 15 residues. Germline CDR1 is SGHTA and CDR2 is FQGNSA. The CDR3 region has the DNA TGTGCCAGCAGCTTAACTCGGGGGAGCAATCAGCCCCAGCATTTT. Amino acid sequence: CASSLTRGSNQPQHF.

The chain joins TRBV5-1 to TRBJ2-7; TRBD2 matches 12 bases. Germline values: CDR1 SGHRS, CDR2 YFSETQ. V shed 0 bases and J 3 bases; nucleotides not matched to a gene: 4. This CDR3 contains 16 residues. Written as DNA, the CDR3 is TGCGCCAGCAGCTTGGGGCTAGCGGGGGGGATCTACGAGCAGTACTTC. The encoded protein is CASSLGLAGGIYEQYF. Using reference TRBV5-1 and TRBJ2-7 for the parts outside the CDR3, the full variable domain is KAGVTQTPRYLIKTRGQQVTLSCSPISGHRSVSWYQQTPGQGLQFLFEYFSETQRNKGNFPGRFSGRQFSNSRSEMNVSTLELGDSALYLCASSLGLAGGIYEQYFGPGTRLTVT.

The genes are TRBV9 and TRBJ1-1; D gene ambiguous. This CDR3 is built from 14 residues. Trimming took off 4 bases at V and 1 base at J, with 11 bases between the two ends. CDR1 is SGDLS and CDR2 is YYNGEE in the germline V gene. CDR3 bases: TGTGCCAGCAGCCGAGGCGCTGGGAACACTGAAGCTTTCTTT. Translated: CASSRGAGNTEAFF.

Within the sample, this clone is large. V usage is TRBV29-1 and J usage is TRBJ1-1, with D tentatively TRBD1 (5 bases). Germline loops: CDR1 SQVTM, CDR2 ANQGSEA. The ends were cut back, 7 bases at V and 3 bases at J, with 15 bases in the middle. The CDR3 spans 13 residues. This CDR3 is CSAFGTGDTEAFF. The CDR3 nucleotides are TGCAGCGCCTTTGGGACGGGGGACACTGAAGCTTTCTTT. Supplemented by reference TRBV29-1 and TRBJ1-1, the full variable domain reads SAVISQKPSRDICQRGTSLTIQCQVDSQVTMMFWYRQQPGQSLTLIATANQGSEATYESGFVIDKFPISRPNLTFSTLTVSNMSPEDSSIYLCSAFGTGDTEAFFGQGTRLTVV.

The chain combines TRBV7-8 with TRBJ1-5; TRBD1 might be the D (6 bases). Trimming left V 8 bases short and J 7 bases short, with 24 bases between. The CDR3 totals 16 residues. Per the germline V gene, CDR1 is SGHVS and CDR2 is FQNEAQ. The CDR3 nucleotides are TGTGCCAGCGGGACCGGGAGGGGGGCTGAGGGACAGCCCCAGCATTTT. Translated: CASGTGRGAEGQPQHF. Combining the CDR3 with reference TRBV7-8 and TRBJ1-5 gives the whole variable domain GAGVSQSPRYKVAKRGQDVALRCDPISGHVSLFWYQQALGQGPEFLTYFQNEAQLDKSGLPSDRFFAERPEGSVSTLKIQRTQQEDSAVYLCASGTGRGAEGQPQHFGDGTRLSIL.

In this sample, this clone turned up a few times. The chain uses TRBV19 and TRBJ1-1; 7 nucleotides line up with TRBD1. CDR1 is LNHDA and CDR2 is SQIVND in the germline V gene (reference sequence). This CDR3 comprises 15 residues. The J segment lost 0 bases and the V segment lost 7 bases, leaving 8 bases of the junction unmatched. The CDR3, as DNA: TGTGCCAGTATCCGGGACAGCAATTTGAACACTGAAGCTTTCTTT. This translates into CASIRDSNLNTEAFF.

This chain joins TRBV13 and TRBJ2-1, with TRBD1 identical over 11 bases. Trimming removed 5 bases from V and 8 bases from J; junction bases left unmatched: 8. The CDR3 loop spans 15 amino acids. Germline CDR1 is PRHDT and CDR2 is FYEKMQ (reference sequence). DNA for the CDR3: TGTGCCAGCAGCCACGGACAGGGGGCGCCGGATGAGCAGTTCTTC. Its protein product is CASSHGQGAPDEQFF.

In this sample, this clone turned up once. The sample carries other DNA sequences with the same CDR3. V is TRBV6-5 and J is TRBJ2-1; possibly TRBD1 for D (5 bases). There are 13 residues in the CDR3. Trimming took off 2 bases at V and 6 bases at J, with 8 bases between the two ends. Germline V gene sequence: CDR1 MNHEY, CDR2 SVGAGI. CDR3 DNA: TGTGCCAGCAGTTACCTAGGGGCCAATGAGCAGTTCTTC. It specifies CASSYLGANEQFF.

The chain uses TRBV4-2 and TRBJ2-1, with 7 positions matching TRBD2. V lost 4 bases, J lost 6 bases, and 12 bases stayed unmatched. Germline V CDR1 and CDR2: LGHNA, YNFKEQ. The CDR3 spans 16 residues. The CDR3 reads CASSLRAGVVGNEQFF. The CDR3 DNA sequence: TGTGCCAGCAGCCTGCGGGCGGGGGTGGTGGGCAATGAGCAGTTCTTC.